This T cell receptor (beta chain) was identified in a study of blood T cells in healthy people across ages. Study results and limitations: Roughly linear age-related decline in beta diversity appeared, significant by age around 40.

Primers used in a second PCR of roughly 6 to 11 cycles were a sample-barcoded 5' primer and a J-beta primer mix. TCRdb fed the 5' RACE reads into MiXCR, producing one record per CDR3 protein. Of roughly 730,000 distinct CDR3 sequences in the sample, roughly three fifths are singletons; the top ten hold roughly 26%. Comments on this clonotype: As yet, its antigen is unknown.

Sequenced sample: blood. The receptor comes from a man aged 40-55 years in good health.

CDR3 region: CASSRPRGRTDTQYF. The CDR3 DNA reads TGTGCCAGCAGTCGGCCGCGGGGTAGGACAGATACGCAGTATTTT. The chain joins TRBV28 to TRBJ2-3; D possibly corresponds to TRBD2 (6 bases). V dropped 5 bases and J dropped 3 bases, with 15 bases sitting between them. This CDR3 is 15 amino acids long. The germline CDR1 and CDR2 sequences are MDHEN and SYDVKM.